This T cell receptor beta chain originates from a study of identical twins. Study-wide results and caveats: Whereas memory repertoires showed no such difference, abundant cord blood beta clonotypes carried fewer insertions. Sequences that were beta out-of-frame showed weaker excess twin sharing.

This clonotype turned up a few times. The antigen remains undetermined. Germline V gives CDR1 SEHNR, CDR2 FQNEAQ (reference sequence). The CDR3 totals 15 residues. Germline trimming cut 3 bases from V and 3 bases from J; bases unmatched to any gene: 3. cDNA molecules carried unique molecular identifiers, and template switching added a universal primer site. MiXCR was run by TCRdb on the 5' RACE reads, yielding one entry per CDR3 protein. The table has around 530,000 distinct CDR3 sequences, around 15% seen once. This sample was also put to use in a study of yellow fever vaccine responses in identical twins.

Sequenced material: CD4+ T cells sorted from blood. The origin of this receptor is a woman in her late teens or twenties in good health. The rearrangement uses TRBV7-9 and TRBJ2-5, with TRBD2 matching over 11 bases. CDR3 in amino acids: CASSLASGGKETQYF. CDR3 sequence (DNA): TGTGCCAGCAGCTTGGCTAGCGGGGGGAAAGAGACCCAGTACTTC.